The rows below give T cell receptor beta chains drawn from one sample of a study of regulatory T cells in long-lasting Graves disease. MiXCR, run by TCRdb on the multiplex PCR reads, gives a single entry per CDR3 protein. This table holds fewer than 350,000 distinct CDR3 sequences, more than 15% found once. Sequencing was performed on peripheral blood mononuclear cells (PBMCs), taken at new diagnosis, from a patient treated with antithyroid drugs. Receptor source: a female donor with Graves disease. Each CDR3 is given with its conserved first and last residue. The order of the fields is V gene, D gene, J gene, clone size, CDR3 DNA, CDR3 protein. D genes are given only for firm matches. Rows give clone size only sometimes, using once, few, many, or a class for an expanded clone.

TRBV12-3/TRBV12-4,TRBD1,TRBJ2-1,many,TGTGCCAGCAGGGGAACAGGGGGAGCGCAGGAGGAGCAGTTCTTC,CASRGTGGAQEEQFF
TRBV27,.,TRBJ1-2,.,TGTGCCAGCAGTTTGGAGGGGATTGGCAAGAACTATGGCTACACCTTC,CASSLEGIGKNYGYTF
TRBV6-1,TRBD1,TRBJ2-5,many,TGTGCCAGCAGTGGGACAGGGGTTTGGGGAGAGACCCAGTACTTC,CASSGTGVWGETQYF
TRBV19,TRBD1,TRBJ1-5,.,TGTGCCAGTAGCCTTCGTCGGGACAGCCATTATAGCAATCAGCCCCAGCATTTT,CASSLRRDSHYSNQPQHF
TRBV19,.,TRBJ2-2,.,TGTGCCAGTAGCACAGAAGCGGCCGGGGAGCTGTTTTTT,CASSTEAAGELFF
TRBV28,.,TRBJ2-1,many,TGTGCCAGCAGTATAGCCAATGAGCAGTTCTTC,CASSIANEQFF
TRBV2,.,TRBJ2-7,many,TGTGCCAGCACCCCGGAAGGGGGATACGAGCAGTACTTC,CASTPEGGYEQYF
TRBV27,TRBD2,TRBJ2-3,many,TGTGCCAGCAGTAAACTAGCGGGACGCACAGATACGCAGTATTTT,CASSKLAGRTDTQYF
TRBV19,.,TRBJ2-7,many,TGTGCCAGTAGTATAGTAGGACAGGAGCAGTACTTC,CASSIVGQEQYF
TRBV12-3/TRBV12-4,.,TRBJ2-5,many,TGTGCCAGCAGCGGGGACGAGCGGAGGGGCGAGAAAGAGACCCAGTACTTC,CASSGDERRGEKETQYF
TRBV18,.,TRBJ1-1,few,TGTGCCAGCTCACCACCGCGCAGGACACTAAACACTGAAGCTTTCTTT,CASSPPRRTLNTEAFF
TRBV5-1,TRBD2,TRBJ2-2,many,TGCGCCAGCAGCGCGCTATCGGGGGGGAACACCGGGGAGCTGTTTTTT,CASSALSGGNTGELFF
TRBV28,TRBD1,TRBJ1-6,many,TGTGCCAGCAGTGACAGGGACTCCTATAATTCACCCCTCCACTTT,CASSDRDSYNSPLHF
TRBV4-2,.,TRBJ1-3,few,TGTGCCAGCAGCCAACGGACAGACTCTGGAAACACCATATATTTT,CASSQRTDSGNTIYF
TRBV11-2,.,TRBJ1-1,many,TGTGCCAGCAGCAGCAGGATAAACACTGAAGCTTTCTTT,CASSSRINTEAFF
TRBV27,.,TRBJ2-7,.,TGTGCCAGCAGTCCGCGACCTACGAGCTCCTACGAGCAGTACTTC,CASSPRPTSSYEQYF
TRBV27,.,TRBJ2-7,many,TGTGCCAGCAGTTCCGCCTCGGACGGCTACGAGCAGTACTTC,CASSSASDGYEQYF
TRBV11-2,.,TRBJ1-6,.,TGTGCCAGCAGCGTCGGACGAATTCAGGATTCACCCCTCCACTTT,CASSVGRIQDSPLHF
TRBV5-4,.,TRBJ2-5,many,TGTGCCAGCAGCTTAGACTTGACTAGTTTTAGAGAGACCCAGTACTTC,CASSLDLTSFRETQYF
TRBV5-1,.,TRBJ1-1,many,TGCGCCAGAGCGGGTCCCCCCGATGGCACTGAAGCTTTCTTT,CARAGPPDGTEAFF
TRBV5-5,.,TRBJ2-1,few,TGTGCCAGCAGCCAGGGACCATATTATGAGCAGTTCTTC,CASSQGPYYEQFF
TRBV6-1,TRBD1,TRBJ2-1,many,TGTGCCAGCAGCTCGCCAAAGGACAGGGGAGTGCAGTTCTTC,CASSSPKDRGVQFF
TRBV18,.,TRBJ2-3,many,TGTGCCAGCTCACCGCCCGGGACAATCCCAGATACGCAGTATTTT,CASSPPGTIPDTQYF
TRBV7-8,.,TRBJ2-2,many,TGTGCCAGCAGCCCCTTTACGGGTACCAACTTAAACACCGGGGAGCTGTTTTTT,CASSPFTGTNLNTGELFF
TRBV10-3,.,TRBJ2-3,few,TGTGCCATCAGTGACACCCCCCCAGGGTTTCAGTATTTT,CAISDTPPGFQYF
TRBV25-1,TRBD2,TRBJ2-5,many,TGTGCCAGCAGTTCAGCGGGAGGTGGAGAGACCCAGTACTTC,CASSSAGGGETQYF
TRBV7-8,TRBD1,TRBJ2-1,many,TGTGCCAGCAGCTACCCGGGACAGGGCTATGAGCAGTTCTTC,CASSYPGQGYEQFF
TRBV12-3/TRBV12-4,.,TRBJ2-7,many,TGTGCCAGCAGTTTACAGGGGTCCTACGAGCAGTACTTC,CASSLQGSYEQYF
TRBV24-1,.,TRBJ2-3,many,TGTGCCACCAGTGATCCGTCGACAGCGCCTAGCACAGATACGCAGTATTTT,CATSDPSTAPSTDTQYF
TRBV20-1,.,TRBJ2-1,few,TGCAGTGCTAGCATTGGGGATCATGAGCAGTTCTTC,CSASIGDHEQFF
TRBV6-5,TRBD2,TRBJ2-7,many,TGTGCCAGCAGTTACTCGGTACTAGCGGGGTCCTACGAGCAGTACTTC,CASSYSVLAGSYEQYF
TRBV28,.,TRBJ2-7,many,TGTGCCAGCAGTTTCCGGGACACCGAGCAGTACTTC,CASSFRDTEQYF
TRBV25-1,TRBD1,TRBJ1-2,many,TGTGCCAGCAGTCGACAGGGGGCTACCTATGGCTACACCTTC,CASSRQGATYGYTF
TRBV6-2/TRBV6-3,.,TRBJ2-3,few,TGTGCCAGCAGTTACTCGATGGGGGCCGGCACAGATACGCAGTATTTT,CASSYSMGAGTDTQYF
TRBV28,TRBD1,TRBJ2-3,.,TGTGCCAGCAGTAGCGGACAGGACGATACGCAGTATTTT,CASSSGQDDTQYF
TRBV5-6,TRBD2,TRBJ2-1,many,TGTGCCAGCAGCTTAGGCCCGTTAGCGGGAGGGCCCCAGGATGAGCAGTTCTTC,CASSLGPLAGGPQDEQFF
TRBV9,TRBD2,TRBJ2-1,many,TGTGCCAGCAGCGCCTCAGGCCTAGCGGGAGCTTACAATGAGCAGTTCTTC,CASSASGLAGAYNEQFF
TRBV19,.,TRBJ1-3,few,TGTGCCAGTAGTATAGCAGGGGGAAACACCATATATTTT,CASSIAGGNTIYF
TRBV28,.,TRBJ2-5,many,TGTGCCAGCAGTCCTCCTCCAGACCTCCCTCGGGAGACCCAGTACTTC,CASSPPPDLPRETQYF
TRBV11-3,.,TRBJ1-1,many,TGTGCCAGCACCAGGGGCGCCATGAACACTGAAGCTTTCTTT,CASTRGAMNTEAFF
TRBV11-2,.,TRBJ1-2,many,TGTGCCAGCAGCTTAGGACTGAGGGGATATGGCTACACCTTC,CASSLGLRGYGYTF
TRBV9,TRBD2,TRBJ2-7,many,TGTGCCAGCAGCGTGGCGAGTGGGAGGGAGAACGAGCAGTACTTC,CASSVASGRENEQYF
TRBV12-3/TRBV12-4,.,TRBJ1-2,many,TGTGCCAGCAGACAGACAGTTGCCTATGGCTACACCTTC,CASRQTVAYGYTF
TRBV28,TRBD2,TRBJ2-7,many,TGTGCCAGCAGTTTCGGTCTTTTTTTAGGACTAGCGGGAGGGGCCGAGCAGTACTTC,CASSFGLFLGLAGGAEQYF
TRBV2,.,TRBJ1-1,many,TGTGCCAGCACTACCGAGGGGTCGGGCACTGAAGCTTTCTTT,CASTTEGSGTEAFF
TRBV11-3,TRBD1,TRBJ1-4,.,TGTGCCAGCAGACCGTCGGGGGGGACAGCTAATGAAAAACTGTTTTTT,CASRPSGGTANEKLFF
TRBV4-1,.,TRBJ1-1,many,TGCGCCAGCAGCCAAGGCAATCTCGACTGGAGCACTGAAGCTTTCTTT,CASSQGNLDWSTEAFF
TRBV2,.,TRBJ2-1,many,TGTGCCAGCACTGCGTTCCGGACAGAGTACAATGAGCAGTTCTTC,CASTAFRTEYNEQFF
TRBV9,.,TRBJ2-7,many,TGTGCCAGCAGCGTAGCGGTAGAGGGGCTCTACGAGCAGTACTTC,CASSVAVEGLYEQYF
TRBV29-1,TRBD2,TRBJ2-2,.,TGCAGCGTGCTGACTAGCGGGAGAATCGGGGAGCTGTTTTTT,CSVLTSGRIGELFF
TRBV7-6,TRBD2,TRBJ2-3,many,TGTGCCAGCAGCTTAGAGTCCCCGGGACTAGCGGGACGGAGGGTACGCACAGATACGCAGTATTTT,CASSLESPGLAGRRVRTDTQYF
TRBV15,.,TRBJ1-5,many,TGTGCCACCAGCACTAGCGGGGGGCGCAGGTGGATTCAGCCCCAGCATTTT,CATSTSGGRRWIQPQHF
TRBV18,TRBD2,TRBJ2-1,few,TGTGCCAGCTCACCAACCCATCTAGGGACTAGCGGGAGTATGTTCTTC,CASSPTHLGTSGSMFF
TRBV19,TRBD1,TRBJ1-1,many,TGTGCCAGTAGTATCGGACAGGGAACTGAAGCTTTCTTT,CASSIGQGTEAFF